These 32 T cell receptor beta chains were sequenced from one sample in a study of blood T cell repertoires in COVID-19. Produced via immunoSEQ multiplex PCR; TCRdb's table is partial and in-frame only. Among over 30,000 clones listed, roughly 87% were seen once. The specimen was peripheral blood. The receptors were sampled from a woman aged 60-75 years with active COVID-19.

The chain recombines TRBV27 with TRBJ1-2, with TRBD1 matching 8 bases. The V segment lost 5 bases and the J segment 5 bases; nucleotides outside the gene matches: 7. The CDR3 consists of 14 residues. Germline V CDR1 and CDR2: MNHEY, SMNVEV (reference sequence). The CDR3 bases are TGTGCCAGCAGTCGTGCGGGACAGGTGTATGGCTACACCTTC. Translating it yields CASSRAGQVYGYTF.

The gene calls are TRBV19 and TRBJ1-5; TRBD1 is a possible D gene (6 bases). The V end lost 3 bases, the J end lost 1 base, and 7 bases lay between the germline ends. This CDR3 has 14 amino acids. Germline CDR1 reads LNHDA; CDR2 reads SQIVND (reference sequence). The CDR3 reads CASSMGASNQPQHF. The CDR3 coding sequence is TGTGCCAGTAGTATGGGGGCAAGCAATCAGCCCCAGCATTTT.

The chain carries TRBV7-9 and TRBJ2-5; TRBD1 matches at 8 bases. CDR1 and CDR2 from the germline V gene are SEHNR and FQNEAQ (reference sequence). This CDR3 comprises 15 residues. Germline trimming cut 5 bases from V and 4 bases from J; bases unmatched to any gene: 9. CDR3 bases: TGTGCCAGCAGCATCCTAGTGGGGACAGGAGAGACCCAGTACTTC. Its protein is CASSILVGTGETQYF.

The CDR3 coding sequence is TGTGCCAGCAGCCCCCAAGCGGGAGGGTACAATGAGCAGTTCTTC. Translated, it gives CASSPQAGGYNEQFF. The chain joins TRBV3-1 (or the pseudogene TRBV3-2) to TRBJ2-1; TRBD2 agrees at 10 bases. Trimming took 4 bases from V and 4 from J; bases not matched to a gene: 4. The CDR3 is 15 amino acids. Germline CDR1 is LGHDT and CDR2 is YNNKEL (reference sequence).

The chain carries TRBV3-1 (or the pseudogene TRBV3-2) and TRBJ2-2; TRBD2 matches at 9 bases. Looked up from germline, CDR1 is LGHDT and CDR2 is YNNKEL (reference sequence). The CDR3 is 16 residues long. V was pared by 3 bases and J by 5 bases, with 7 bases of the junction left unmatched. In DNA form, the CDR3 reads TGTGCCAGCAGCCAGGCTAGCGGGGAGGTGACCGGGGAGCTGTTTTTT. It yields the protein CASSQASGEVTGELFF.

V and J are TRBV5-1 and TRBJ2-5, with D maybe TRBD2 (6 bases). Per germline, CDR1 SGHRS and CDR2 YFSETQ. The ends were cut back, 1 base at V and 5 bases at J, with 12 bases in the middle. CDR3 size: 14 residues. CDR3 sequence reads: CASSLNAGRETQYF. The CDR3 coding sequence is TGCGCCAGCAGCTTGAATGCGGGGCGGGAGACCCAGTACTTC.

This clone came up a few times. This chain connects TRBV9 to TRBJ2-5; D not certain. Between the trimmed V and J ends, which lost 4 bases and 1 base, there was a span of 17 bases. CDR3 size: 16 residues. Germline CDR1 and CDR2: SGDLS and YYNGEE. The CDR3 sequence: CASSPRGSTTQETQYF. The DNA of the CDR3 is TGTGCCAGCAGCCCTCGTGGCAGCACTACCCAAGAGACCCAGTACTTC.

V and J are TRBV28 and TRBJ2-2; 7 bases line up with TRBD1. After removal of 6 bases from V and 0 bases from J, the junction contained 1 base not matched to a gene. Germline CDR1 MDHEN, CDR2 SYDVKM. This CDR3 is built from 14 residues. CDR3 amino acids: CASRTGSNTGELFF. For the CDR3, the DNA is TGTGCCAGCAGGACAGGGTCGAACACCGGGGAGCTGTTTTTT.

The chain recombines TRBV5-6 with TRBJ1-1, with D uncertain. Germline V CDR1 and CDR2: SGHDT, YYEEEE. The length of the CDR3 is 14 residues. Between the trimmed V and J ends, which lost 4 bases and 5 bases, there was a span of 15 bases. The DNA of the CDR3 is TGTGCCAGCAGCCAAGATAGAGGGAGAACTGAAGCTTTCTTT. It encodes CASSQDRGRTEAFF. Drawing the rest from reference TRBV5-6 and TRBJ1-1, the complete variable domain is DAGVTQSPTHLIKTRGQQVTLRCSPKSGHDTVSWYQQALGQGPQFIFQYYEEEERQRGNFPDRFSGHQFPNYSSELNVNALLLGDSALYLCASSQDRGRTEAFFGQGTRLTVV.

The V and J genes are TRBV7-3 and TRBJ2-7; D unclear. The CDR3 spans 13 residues. Trimming removed 5 bases from V and 3 bases from J, with 11 bases in between. Germline V gene lookup returns CDR1 SGHTA and CDR2 FQGTGA. The CDR3 loop is CASSTQFGYEQYF. The CDR3 bases are TGTGCCAGCAGCACCCAGTTTGGCTACGAGCAGTACTTC.

V and J are TRBV19 and TRBJ2-1; the match to TRBD2 covers 13 bases. J lost 3 bases, V lost 6 bases, and 2 bases had no gene match. Germline-derived CDR1 and CDR2 are LNHDA and SQIVND (reference sequence). The CDR3 extends over 15 amino acids. CDR3 DNA sequence: TGTGCCAGTAGGACTAGCGGGGGGCTCTACAATGAGCAGTTCTTC. Its translation is CASRTSGGLYNEQFF. The entire variable domain, with the rest obtained from reference TRBV19 and TRBJ2-1, is as follows: DGGITQSPKYLFRKEGQNVTLSCEQNLNHDAMYWYRQDPGQGLRLIYYSQIVNDFQKGDIAEGYSVSREKKESFPLTVTSAQKNPTAFYLCASRTSGGLYNEQFFGPGTRLTVL.

V usage is TRBV2 and J usage is TRBJ2-2, with D perhaps TRBD2 (6 bases). CDR1 and CDR2 from the germline V gene are SNHLY and FYNNEI. Trimming removed 7 bases from V and 0 bases from J, with 12 bases in between. The length of the CDR3 is 15 residues. For the CDR3, the DNA is TGTGCCAGCACCCCAGGCGGGGCGAACACCGGGGAGCTGTTTTTT. Protein sequence: CASTPGGANTGELFF.

This clone was seen once. Germline and junction disagree at one end, which may indicate a read error. The V gene is TRBV7-7, the J gene TRBJ2-3, with D possibly being TRBD2 (5 bases). The CDR3 is 14 amino acids. Germline assignment: CDR1 SSHAT and CDR2 FNYEAQ (reference sequence). CDR3 amino acids: CASSRGSPPDTQYF. CDR3 coding DNA: TGTGCTAGCAGCCGAGGGTCTCCGCCAGATACGCAGTATTTT.

In nucleotides, the CDR3 is TGTGCCAGCAGCCGCCGGGACAGCGTCACCTATGGCTACACCTTC. Amino acid sequence: CASSRRDSVTYGYTF. The V gene is TRBV14, the J gene TRBJ1-2; 7 bases match TRBD1. The CDR3 contains 15 residues. Trimming cost V 4 bases and J 4 bases; bases outside gene matches: 9. Looked up from germline, CDR1 is SGHDN and CDR2 is FVKESK.

The CDR3 region is CASRRLAGGDTQYF. The CDR3 coding sequence is TGTGCCAGCAGGAGACTAGCGGGAGGAGATACGCAGTATTTT. The chain has TRBV6-5 and TRBJ2-3; 13 bases map to TRBD2. The germline V gene has CDR1 MNHEY and CDR2 SVGAGI. J lost 5 bases, V lost 6 bases, and 2 bases had no gene match. This CDR3 is 14 amino acids long.

The chain is built from TRBV6-4 and TRBJ1-1, with D unclear. The CDR3 runs 10 residues. Germline V CDR1 and CDR2: MRHNA, SNTAGT. The V gene lost 6 bases and the J gene lost 7 bases, with 6 bases spanning the gap. CDR3 region: CASSLSEAFF. DNA of the CDR3: TGTGCCAGCAGCCTAAGTGAAGCTTTCTTT.

The chain combines TRBV28 with TRBJ2-1; 12 bases are a match to TRBD2. CDR1 and CDR2 (germline): MDHEN, SYDVKM. V lost 2 bases to trimming and J lost 5 bases; unmatched junction nucleotides: 4. This CDR3 has 16 amino acids. CDR3 region: CASSLELAGGHNEQFF. The CDR3 DNA reads as TGTGCCAGCAGTTTAGAACTAGCGGGGGGACACAATGAGCAGTTCTTC.

The chain employs TRBV19 and TRBJ1-2, with 8 bases that match TRBD1. This CDR3 has 16 amino acids. Germline CDR1 is LNHDA and CDR2 is SQIVND (reference sequence). V lost 6 bases to trimming and J lost 5 bases; unmatched junction nucleotides: 14. CDR3 sequence reads: CASRTPGQGNSYGYTF. The CDR3 DNA sequence: TGTGCCAGTAGAACTCCTGGACAGGGTAATTCATATGGCTACACCTTC.

The sample holds a few counts of this clone. This sequence joins TRBV5-4 and TRBJ2-7; 9 bases agree with TRBD1. This CDR3 is 17 amino acids long. J was trimmed by 1 base and V by 4 bases; bases with no gene match: 12. CDR1 is SGHNT, CDR2 YYREEE, per germline (reference sequence). The CDR3 DNA is TGTGCCAGCAGCGCACGATCCGGGGACAGGGATTCCTACGAGCAGTACTTC. This sequence encodes CASSARSGDRDSYEQYF.

This clone was detected a few times. This chain links TRBV5-8 with TRBJ1-6; 7 bases align to TRBD1. J was trimmed by 9 bases and V by 2 bases; bases with no gene match: 5. Germline V gene data show CDR1 as SGHTS and CDR2 as YDEGEE. The CDR3 is 14 residues long. This chain's CDR3 is CASSFEYRGSPLHF. The CDR3 DNA is TGTGCCAGCAGCTTTGAGTACAGGGGTTCACCCCTCCACTTT. The full variable domain, in which reference TRBV5-8 and TRBJ1-6 provide the parts outside the CDR3, is EAGVTQSPTHLIKTRGQQATLRCSPISGHTSVYWYQQALGLGLQFLLWYDEGEERNRGNFPPRFSGRQFPNYSSELNVNALELEDSALYLCASSFEYRGSPLHFGNGTRLTVT.

The V and J genes are TRBV19 and TRBJ2-5, with a tentative D call TRBD1 (6 bases). V lost 4 bases and J 5 bases, leaving 17 bases between the germline ends. This CDR3 is built from 15 residues. CDR1 is LNHDA, CDR2 SQIVND, per germline (reference sequence). The CDR3 DNA reads TGTGCCAGTAGTACCCATCAGGGGACGGGGGAGACCCAGTACTTC. This codes for CASSTHQGTGETQYF. The full variable domain, rest sourced from reference TRBV19 and TRBJ2-5, is DGGITQSPKYLFRKEGQNVTLSCEQNLNHDAMYWYRQDPGQGLRLIYYSQIVNDFQKGDIAEGYSVSREKKESFPLTVTSAQKNPTAFYLCASSTHQGTGETQYFGPGTRLLVL.

This clone was counted once. The rearrangement uses TRBV6-6 and TRBJ2-7; 7 bases match TRBD2. After removal of 3 bases from V and 6 bases from J, the junction contained 8 bases not matched to a gene. This CDR3 has 14 residues. Germline V gene sequence: CDR1 MNHNY, CDR2 SVGAGI (reference sequence). The CDR3 DNA is TGTGCCAGCAGTTATTTGGCCAGGGAGGGCGAGCAGTACTTC. This gives the protein CASSYLAREGEQYF.

This clone was picked up a small number of times. The chain joins TRBV28 to TRBJ2-2; perhaps TRBD2 as D (6 bases). CDR1 and CDR2 from the germline V gene are MDHEN and SYDVKM. CDR3 length: 15 amino acids. V was shortened by 2 bases and J by 4 bases, with 11 bases between the two germline ends. CDR3 sequence: CASSLDWGLTGELFF. CDR3 nucleotides: TGTGCCAGCAGTTTAGATTGGGGACTCACCGGGGAGCTGTTTTTT.

The chain uses TRBV30 and TRBJ2-1; 11 bases fit TRBD2. Per the germline V gene, CDR1 is GTSNPN and CDR2 is SVGIG (reference sequence). The CDR3 has 16 residues. The V gene end was trimmed by 0 bases and the J gene end by 5 bases; junction bases not matched to a gene: 6. CDR3 sequence (DNA): TGTGCCTGGAGTGTTCTGACTAGCGGGGTGAACAATGAGCAGTTCTTC. Protein sequence: CAWSVLTSGVNNEQFF.

This chain links TRBV28 with TRBJ1-2; TRBD1 matches at 7 bases. The CDR3 extends over 14 amino acids. Germline V lookup: CDR1 MDHEN, CDR2 SYDVKM. The ends lost 3 bases at V and 5 bases at J; junction bases unmatched: 6. Here the CDR3 DNA reads TGTGCCAGCAGTTTGGGGGACAGAGGATATGGCTACACCTTC. It translates to CASSLGDRGYGYTF.

By proportion, this clone is medium-sized. This chain uses TRBV2 with TRBJ2-7, with 10 nucleotides matching TRBD2. Germline values: CDR1 SNHLY, CDR2 FYNNEI. CDR3 length: 14 residues. The V and J ends lost 6 bases and 2 bases, in that order; junction bases with no gene match: 4. The CDR3 nucleotides read TGTGCCAGCAGGAGCGGGAGGGGTCCCTACGAGCAGTACTTC. Translating gives CASRSGRGPYEQYF.

This clone was observed a single time. This CDR3 is CASSDGTYNSPLHF. The CDR3 DNA follows: TGTGCCAGCAGTGACGGGACTTATAATTCACCCCTCCACTTT. The chain couples TRBV5-5 to TRBJ1-6; D is perhaps TRBD1 (5 bases). Germline lookup yields CDR1 SGHKS and CDR2 YYEKEE (reference sequence). V lost 5 bases and J lost 4, with 10 bases in between. The CDR3 totals 14 residues.

CDR3 coding DNA: TGTGCCAGCAGCTTATTCGGGGGGGGCACAGATACGCAGTATTTT. It codes for CASSLFGGGTDTQYF. The chain recombines TRBV5-4 with TRBJ2-3; 8 nucleotides match TRBD2. V shed 2 bases and J 1 base; nucleotides not matched to a gene: 3. The CDR3 length is 15 residues. The germline CDR1 and CDR2 sequences are SGHNT and YYREEE (reference sequence). Full variable domain (remainder filled in from reference TRBV5-4 and TRBJ2-3): ETGVTQSPTHLIKTRGQQVTLRCSSQSGHNTVSWYQQALGQGPQFIFQYYREEENGRGNFPPRFSGLQFPNYSSELNVNALELDDSALYLCASSLFGGGTDTQYFGPGTRLTVL.

This clone was found once. The chain carries TRBV29-1 and TRBJ2-1, with D possibly TRBD1 on 7 matching bases. The germline gives CDR1 SQVTM, CDR2 ANQGSEA. The CDR3 spans 13 residues. The CDR3 spells CTLGQGGYNEQFF. CDR3 nucleotide sequence: TGCACCCTTGGGCAGGGGGGCTACAATGAGCAGTTCTTC.

The chain is built from TRBV5-1 and TRBJ2-7; 7 nucleotides align to TRBD1. J gave up 7 bases and V 0 bases, and 10 bases lay outside the gene matches. The CDR3 length is 15 residues. In germline, CDR1 is SGHRS, CDR2 YFSETQ. The CDR3 sequence: CASSLEGQNYVEQYF. CDR3 in DNA: TGCGCCAGCAGCTTGGAGGGACAGAATTACGTGGAGCAGTACTTC. The whole variable domain, remainder taken from reference TRBV5-1 and TRBJ2-7, is KAGVTQTPRYLIKTRGQQVTLSCSPISGHRSVSWYQQTPGQGLQFLFEYFSETQRNKGNFPGRFSGRQFSNSRSEMNVSTLELGDSALYLCASSLEGQNYVEQYFGPGTRLTVT.

CDR3 region: CASSPQGYTEAFF. CDR3 DNA: TGTGCCAGCAGCCCACAGGGATACACTGAAGCTTTCTTT. The genes are TRBV7-9 and TRBJ1-1, with D tentatively TRBD1 (6 bases). The CDR3 covers 13 residues. The germline V gene encodes CDR1 SEHNR and CDR2 FQNEAQ (reference sequence). The V gene lost 5 bases and the J gene lost 3 bases, with 10 bases spanning the gap. Full variable domain (outside the CDR3, taken from reference TRBV7-9 and TRBJ1-1): DTGVSQNPRHKITKRGQNVTFRCDPISEHNRLYWYRQTLGQGPEFLTYFQNEAQLEKSRLLSDRFSAERPKGSFSTLEIQRTEQGDSAMYLCASSPQGYTEAFFGQGTRLTVV.

V is TRBV20-1 and J is TRBJ1-4; D is unclear. CDR1 is DFQATT and CDR2 is SNEGSKA in the germline V gene (reference sequence). The ends were cut back, 3 bases at V and 5 bases at J, with 10 bases in the middle. The CDR3 has 13 residues. This CDR3 is CSASRSRNEKLFF. In DNA, the CDR3 is TGCAGTGCTAGTCGATCGCGCAATGAAAAACTGTTTTTT.